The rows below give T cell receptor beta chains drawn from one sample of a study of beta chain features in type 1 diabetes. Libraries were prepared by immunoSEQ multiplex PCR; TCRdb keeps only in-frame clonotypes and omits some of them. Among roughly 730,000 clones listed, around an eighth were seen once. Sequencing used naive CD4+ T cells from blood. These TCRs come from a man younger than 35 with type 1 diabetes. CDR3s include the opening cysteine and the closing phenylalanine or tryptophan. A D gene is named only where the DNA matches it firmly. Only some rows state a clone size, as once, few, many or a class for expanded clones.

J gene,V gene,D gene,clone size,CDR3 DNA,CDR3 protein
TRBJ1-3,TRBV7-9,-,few,TGTGCCAGCAGCCCGGATGGAAACACCATATATTTT,CASSPDGNTIYF
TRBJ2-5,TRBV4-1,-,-,TGTGCCAGCAGCCAAGATGTGCGCTTCCAAGAGACCCAGTACTTC,CASSQDVRFQETQYF
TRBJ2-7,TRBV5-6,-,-,TGTGCCAGCAGCCACCAGGGCCGCTACGAGCAGTACTTC,CASSHQGRYEQYF
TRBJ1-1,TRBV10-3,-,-,TGTGCCATCGGCCAGATGAACACTGAAGCTTTCTTT,CAIGQMNTEAFF
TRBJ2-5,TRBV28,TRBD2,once,TGTGCCAGCAGGCCAAGCGGGGAAGAGACCCAGTACTTC,CASRPSGEETQYF
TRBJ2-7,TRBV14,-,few,TGTGCCAGCAGCCCAACGGCACTCGAGCAGTACTTC,CASSPTALEQYF
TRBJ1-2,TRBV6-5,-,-,-,CASSYFGQGTLWTF
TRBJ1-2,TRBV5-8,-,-,TGTGCCAGCACCTACTCTCCGGCCAACTATGGCTACACCTTC,CASTYSPANYGYTF
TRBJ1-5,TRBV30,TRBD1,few,TGTGCCTGGAGTGAAGGGCCAGGGGGAGGCTATAGCAATCAGCCCCAGCATTTT,CAWSEGPGGGYSNQPQHF
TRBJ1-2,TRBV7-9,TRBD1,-,TGTGCCAGCAGCTTGGGACAGGGGGCTGGCTACACCTTC,CASSLGQGAGYTF
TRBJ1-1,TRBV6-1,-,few,TGTGCCCTTAAGGTGGTGTTGCTGAACACTGAAGCTTTCTTT,CALKVVLLNTEAFF
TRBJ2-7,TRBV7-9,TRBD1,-,TGTGCCAGCAGCCAAATGACAGGGAGCGAGCAGTACTTC,CASSQMTGSEQYF
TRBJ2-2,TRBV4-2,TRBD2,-,TGTGCCAGCAGCCAAGAAGGACTAGCGGGAACTGGGGAGCTGTTTTTT,CASSQEGLAGTGELFF
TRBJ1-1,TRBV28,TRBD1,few,TGTGCCAGCAGTTTCTGGGCAGGGGGTACCCTGAACACTGAAGCTTTCTTT,CASSFWAGGTLNTEAFF
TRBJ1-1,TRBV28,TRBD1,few,TGTGCCAGCAGCACCGAGGGACAGGGGGGCACTGAAGCTTTCTTT,CASSTEGQGGTEAFF
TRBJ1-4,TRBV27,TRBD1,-,TGTGCCAGCAGCAACAGTAGGACAGGGGGCGATGAAAAACTGTTTTTT,CASSNSRTGGDEKLFF
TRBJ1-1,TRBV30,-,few,TGTGCTGACGGGAGGAGGGGGGACACTGAAGCTTTCTTT,CADGRRGDTEAFF
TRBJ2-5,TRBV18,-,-,TGTGCCAGCTCAGAGACATCCCCAGAGACCCAGTACTTC,CASSETSPETQYF
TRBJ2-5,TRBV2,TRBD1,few,TGTGCCAGCAGTTCGCACGACAGGGGGATATGGGAGACCCAGTACTTC,CASSSHDRGIWETQYF